One and the same sample provided the 4 T cell receptor beta chains below, sequenced in a study of shared clonotypes between healthy human individuals. Generated by immunoSEQ multiplex PCR, the TCRdb table keeps only in-frame clones and is missing some. The table shows hundreds of thousands of clones, with 75% to 85% occurring only once. The sequencing sample was made of PBMCs. These receptors came from a woman between 35 and 50 years old in good health. Some clones in this sample may be carry-over from other donors' samples.

This clone has a single count. At one boundary the junction diverges from the germline segment, which might be a read error. The rearrangement links TRBV7-7 to TRBJ2-7, with a weak D call TRBD2 (5 bases). From germline, CDR1 is SSHAT and CDR2 FNYEAQ (reference sequence). This CDR3 has 13 residues. The CDR3 loop is CASSLAWGSEQYF. CDR3 coding DNA: TGTGCTAGCAGCTTAGCGTGGGGTAGCGAGCAGTACTTC.

The chain uses TRBV5-1 and TRBJ2-7; the match to TRBD2 covers 9 bases. The CDR3 is 15 amino acids. CDR1 and CDR2 (germline): SGHRS, YFSETQ. The J segment lost 7 bases and the V segment lost 0 bases, leaving 8 bases of the junction unmatched. The CDR3 protein is CASSLGGTSSLEQYF. The CDR3 DNA follows: TGCGCCAGCAGCTTGGGGGGGACTAGCAGCTTAGAGCAGTACTTC.

The chain joins TRBV28 to TRBJ1-5; a possible D gene is TRBD1 (6 bases). Germline CDR1 MDHEN, CDR2 SYDVKM. CDR3 length: 16 amino acids. V lost 7 bases, J lost 6 bases, and 22 bases lay in between. The CDR3 sequence is CASTPALTRGSQPQHF. CDR3 coding DNA: TGTGCCAGCACCCCTGCTTTGACCAGGGGAAGTCAGCCCCAGCATTTT.

The chain joins TRBV4-2 to TRBJ2-2; 11 nucleotides align to TRBD1. V was clipped by 0 bases and J by 2 bases; unmatched bases: 5. The germline CDR1 and CDR2 sequences are LGHNA and YNFKEQ. This CDR3 is 18 amino acids long. The CDR3 region is CASSQEGTGGQNTGELFF. The CDR3 coding sequence is TGTGCCAGCAGCCAAGAAGGGACAGGGGGGCAAAACACCGGGGAGCTGTTTTTT.